One T cell receptor beta chain is described in this entry. TCRdb's table, derived via immunoSEQ multiplex PCR, lists solely in-frame clones and lacks some. The sample records around 320,000 clones, roughly 87% being singletons. The data derive from a study of blood T cell repertoires in COVID-19. The CDR3 covers 14 residues. CDR1 LNHDA and CDR2 SQIVND come from the germline V gene (reference sequence). Trimming shortened V by 3 bases and J by 5 bases, and 13 bases separated the two germline ends. The source material was peripheral blood. This clonotype was sampled from a man between 18 and 35 years old with active or convalescent COVID-19. The chain combines TRBV19 with TRBJ1-1; TRBD1 is a possible D gene (5 bases). The CDR3: CASSIWGVRTEAFF. DNA for the CDR3: TGTGCCAGTAGTATTTGGGGGGTCCGTACTGAAGCTTTCTTT.